The 29 T cell receptor beta chains below all came from one sample that was sequenced in a study of identical twins. TCRdb used MiXCR to reprocess the 5' RACE reads, holding one entry per CDR3 protein. Counted here are about 150,000 distinct CDR3 sequences, around 3.5% occurring once; the ten biggest clones make up approximately 7.6%. The sample taken for sequencing was memory T cells sorted from blood. The receptors originated from a man aged 18 to 35 in good health.

This clonotype has a handful of counts. The CDR3 region has the DNA TGTGCAAGTCGACCGGGCCTAGAATATGGCTACACCTTC. It is translated as CASRPGLEYGYTF. The chain joins TRBV12-2 to TRBJ1-2. TRBV12-2 is given as a pseudogene. This CDR3 contains 13 residues.

This clonotype was picked up many times. The CDR3 coding sequence is TGTGCCACCAGCAGAGCCCCGGGAAGCAATCAGCCCCAGCATTTT. Translating gives CATSRAPGSNQPQHF. V usage is TRBV15 and J usage is TRBJ1-5; D remains unclear. The CDR3 is 15 residues long. The ends were cut back, 1 base at V and 1 base at J, with 8 bases in the middle. Germline-derived CDR1 and CDR2 are LNHNV and YYDKDF (reference sequence).

This clonotype was detected ten times or more. The rearrangement links TRBV6-1 to TRBJ2-7, with unresolved D. Germline loops: CDR1 MNHNS, CDR2 SASEGT. The CDR3 extends over 16 amino acids. The ends were cut back, 2 bases at V and 7 bases at J, with 21 bases in the middle. DNA for the CDR3: TGTGCCAGCAGTGAACAGCTAACTTCACCTCCGGCTGAGCAGTACGTC. Amino acids: CASSEQLTSPPAEQYV.

This clonotype was counted at least ten times. The genes are TRBV14 and TRBJ2-2; TRBD2 matches 9 bases. Trimming at V came to 6 bases and at J to 3 bases, leaving 8 bases not matched to a gene. The length of the CDR3 is 16 residues. Germline CDR1 and CDR2: SGHDN and FVKESK. Here the CDR3 DNA reads TGTGCCAGCAGTCGTGAGCGGGAGGCTCACACCGGGGAGCTGTTTTTT. It is translated as CASSREREAHTGELFF.

This clonotype appeared many times. V gene TRBV6-2 or TRBV6-3 combines with J gene TRBJ2-5, with TRBD2 identical over 10 bases. From germline, CDR1 is MNHEY and CDR2 SVGEGT. The ends lost 11 bases at V and 2 bases at J; junction bases unmatched: 8. The CDR3 contains 14 residues. CDR3 coding DNA: TGTGCCGGAAAGGGACTAGCGAAACAAGAGACCCAGTACTTC. It specifies CAGKGLAKQETQYF.

This clonotype was observed a handful of times. The rearrangement uses TRBV5-5 and TRBJ1-4, with TRBD1 matching over 7 bases. CDR1 is SGHKS and CDR2 is YYEKEE in the germline V gene (reference sequence). This CDR3 has 15 residues. J was trimmed by 5 bases and V by 6 bases; bases with no gene match: 10. CDR3 residues: CASNHNGQVNEKLFF. The CDR3 bases are TGTGCCAGCAACCACAATGGACAGGTCAATGAAAAACTGTTTTTT. The whole variable domain, filled in from reference TRBV5-5 and TRBJ1-4, reads DAGVTQSPTHLIKTRGQQVTLRCSPISGHKSVSWYQQVLGQGPQFIFQYYEKEERGRGNFPDRFSARQFPNYSSELNVNALLLGDSALYLCASNHNGQVNEKLFFGSGTQLSVL.

Ten or more counts support this clonotype. The chain recombines TRBV29-1 with TRBJ2-7; TRBD2 matches at 8 bases. CDR1 is SQVTM and CDR2 is ANQGSEA in the germline V gene. J gave up 4 bases and V 6 bases, and 11 bases lay outside the gene matches. CDR3 length: 14 residues. This chain's CDR3 is CSVSITSGEYEQYF. The CDR3 nucleotides are TGCAGCGTATCTATTACTAGCGGCGAATACGAGCAGTACTTC.

This clonotype occurred many times. The J gene is TRBJ1-5, the V gene TRBV12-3 or TRBV12-4, with TRBD1 identical over 9 bases. CDR3 length: 16 amino acids. V was clipped by 5 bases and J by 2 bases; unmatched bases: 7. DNA of the CDR3: TGTGCCAGCAGTCCGGGACAGGGAGACGGCAATCAGCCCCAGCATTTT. Its translation: CASSPGQGDGNQPQHF.

This clonotype was found many times. The rearrangement joins TRBV7-3 to TRBJ2-2, with D perhaps TRBD1 (5 bases). The CDR3 length is 13 residues. Germline CDR1 is SGHTA and CDR2 is FQGTGA. The V end lost 2 bases, the J end lost 8 bases, and 9 bases lay between the germline ends. Written as DNA, the CDR3 is TGTGCCAGCAGCTTAGGATCAGGGGGGGAGCTGTTTTTT. Protein sequence: CASSLGSGGELFF.

There are many counts of this clonotype. The gene calls are TRBV20-1 and TRBJ2-3; maybe TRBD2 (6 bases). Trimming stripped 3 bases from V and 9 bases from J, with 22 bases between. The germline V gene has CDR1 DFQATT and CDR2 SNEGSKA (reference sequence). This CDR3 has 15 amino acids. DNA for the CDR3: TGCAGTGCTAGCCCCCACGGGCGGGAATCGTACACGCAGTATTTT. This codes for CSASPHGRESYTQYF.

The chain recombines TRBV23-1 with TRBJ1-4; tentatively, D is TRBD1 (6 bases). TRBV23-1 is an ORF for which the function is uncertain. V lost 2 bases and J 4 bases, leaving 8 bases between the germline ends. The CDR3 covers 14 residues. The CDR3 region has the DNA TGCGCCAGCAGTCAAAACAGGGATAATGAAAAACTGTTTTTT. Amino acid sequence: CASSQNRDNEKLFF.

In this sample, this clonotype turned up many times. The chain is built from TRBV18 and TRBJ2-3; no firm D call. Germline CDR1 reads KGHSH; CDR2 reads LQKENI. CDR3 length: 14 residues. V was clipped by 4 bases and J by 1 base, with 9 bases between them. CDR3 DNA: TGTGCCAGCTCACGGTTAACAGGCACAGATACGCAGTATTTT. Encoded protein: CASSRLTGTDTQYF.

As to this clonotype: Just one base apart from a much larger clone, this may be a read error. The rearrangement joins TRBV20-1 to TRBJ2-7; no definite D call. CDR3 size: 12 residues. Germline loops: CDR1 DFQATT, CDR2 SNEGSKA (reference sequence). V was trimmed by 6 bases and J by 3 bases, leaving 12 bases between them. In DNA, the CDR3 is TGCAGTGCCCCGAGAGAGAGCTACGAGCAGTACGTC. This encodes CSAPRESYEQYV.

This clonotype showed up many times. CDR3 DNA sequence: TGTGCCAGCAGTTTATTGAGTATTAGCGGAAGCTCCTACAATGAGCAGTTCTTC. Translating it yields CASSLLSISGSSYNEQFF. The J gene is TRBJ2-1, the V gene TRBV27; perhaps TRBD2 as D (6 bases). This CDR3 spans 18 amino acids. Trimming shortened V by 1 base and J by 0 bases, and 16 bases separated the two germline ends. Per the germline V gene, CDR1 is MNHEY and CDR2 is SMNVEV (reference sequence).

Comments on this clonotype: A much larger clone lies one base from this, so it may be a read error. The chain employs TRBV18 and TRBJ2-3, with no clear D. Germline V gives CDR1 KGHSH, CDR2 LQKENI. This CDR3 spans 14 amino acids. CDR3 sequence (DNA): TGTGTCAGCTCACCGGTCATGGAGCCCCTCGGCCAGTATTTT. This encodes CVSSPVMEPLGQYF. The full variable domain, its missing parts supplied by reference TRBV18 and TRBJ2-3, is NAGVMQNPRHLVRRRGQEARLRCSPMKGHSHVYWYRQLPEEGLKFMVYLQKENIIDESGMPKERFSAEFPKEGPSILRIQQVVRGDSAAYFCVSSPVMEPLGQYFGPGTRLTVL.

This clonotype was detected many times. The chain joins TRBV4-2 to TRBJ2-1; D uncertain. Germline V gene lookup returns CDR1 LGHNA and CDR2 YNFKEQ. The CDR3 runs 12 residues. V gave up 7 bases and J gave up 8 bases, with 12 bases separating them. The CDR3 sequence: CASTTGRDEQFF. The DNA of the CDR3 is TGTGCCAGCACAACGGGCCGCGATGAGCAGTTCTTC.

This clonotype has ten or more counts. V is TRBV5-6 and J is TRBJ1-5; no reliable D call. The CDR3 is 14 amino acids. Germline CDR1 SGHDT, CDR2 YYEEEE. With 1 base removed from V and 4 bases from J, the gap between germline ends came to 9 bases. The CDR3 region is CASSLRQLNQPQHF. The CDR3 DNA reads TGTGCCAGCAGCTTGAGGCAGCTTAATCAGCCCCAGCATTTT.

This clonotype was recorded many times. V and J are TRBV9 and TRBJ2-1, with D uncertain. There are 13 residues in the CDR3. Trimming took 3 bases from V and 10 from J, leaving 14 bases between them. Germline V gene sequence: CDR1 SGDLS, CDR2 YYNGEE. The CDR3 spells CASSGIQDAEQFF. CDR3 sequence (DNA): TGTGCCAGCAGCGGAATCCAGGACGCAGAGCAGTTCTTC.

This clonotype was counted at least ten times. The chain employs TRBV20-1 and TRBJ2-3; 10 bases line up with TRBD2. Germline CDR1 reads DFQATT; CDR2 reads SNEGSKA (reference sequence). V was pared by 3 bases and J by 2 bases, with 5 bases of the junction left unmatched. This CDR3 comprises 15 residues. CDR3 in amino acids: CSASRTSGPTDTQYF. In DNA form, the CDR3 reads TGCAGTGCTAGTAGGACTAGCGGACCCACAGATACGCAGTATTTT.

This rearrangement joins TRBV7-2 to TRBJ2-1, with 8 positions matching TRBD1. The trim removed 5 bases at V and 13 bases at J, leaving 19 bases unmatched. Germline CDR1 and CDR2: SGHTA and FQGNSA. The CDR3 covers 16 residues. CDR3 in DNA: TGTGCCAGCAGCCCCCAGGGACAGGCCTCATCTGTTAACCAGTTCTTC. It translates to CASSPQGQASSVNQFF.

Ten or more counts support this clonotype. The rearrangement joins TRBV9 to TRBJ2-1; the D gene is possibly TRBD1 (6 bases). Germline CDR1 reads SGDLS; CDR2 reads YYNGEE. This CDR3 spans 14 amino acids. Trimming removed 0 bases at V and 7 bases at J, with 11 bases between. CDR3 sequence: CASSVGNRVNEQFF. The CDR3 coding sequence is TGTGCCAGCAGCGTAGGGAACAGGGTGAATGAGCAGTTCTTC.

Many counts were recorded for this clonotype. A much larger clone lies a single base off, so this may be a read error. The chain joins TRBV4-1 to TRBJ2-5; 7 bases map to TRBD2. Germline V lookup: CDR1 MGHRA, CDR2 YSYEKL. The CDR3 contains 15 residues. As DNA, the CDR3 is TGCGCCAGCCGCCAAGATCGGGGGGAGTGGGAGACCCAGTACTTC. It translates to CASRQDRGEWETQYF.

This clonotype was counted ten times or more. The chain uses TRBV5-6 and TRBJ2-3; the D gene is possibly TRBD2 (6 bases). Trimming took off 6 bases at V and 2 bases at J, with 19 bases between the two ends. Germline CDR1 is SGHDT and CDR2 is YYEEEE. This CDR3 is 16 amino acids long. In DNA, the CDR3 is TGTGCCAGCACCCCCCAACCGGCGGGAAACACAGATACGCAGTATTTT. It encodes CASTPQPAGNTDTQYF.

This clonotype has at least ten counts. The chain employs TRBV4-2 and TRBJ2-5; D may correspond to TRBD1 or TRBD2 (5 bases each). The length of the CDR3 is 14 residues. From germline, CDR1 is LGHNA and CDR2 YNFKEQ. V lost 0 bases, J lost 3 bases, and 8 bases lay in between. CDR3 coding DNA: TGTGCCAGCAGCCAAGAGAGGGGCGAAGAGACCCAGTACTTC. The encoded protein is CASSQERGEETQYF.

The CDR3: CASSAGGTSGHNEQFF. The CDR3 DNA is TGTGCCAGCAGCGCTGGCGGGACTAGCGGACACAATGAGCAGTTCTTC. The rearrangement links TRBV5-4 to TRBJ2-1; 11 nucleotides line up with TRBD2. CDR1 is SGHNT and CDR2 is YYREEE in the germline V gene (reference sequence). The J segment lost 5 bases and the V segment lost 4 bases, leaving 8 bases of the junction unmatched. CDR3 length: 16 residues.

Ten or more counts support this clonotype. The V gene is TRBV28, the J gene TRBJ2-5, with 8 bases fitting TRBD2. Trimming cost V 6 bases and J 5 bases; bases outside gene matches: 8. This CDR3 comprises 14 residues. Germline CDR1 and CDR2: MDHEN and SYDVKM. CDR3 residues: CASSPGTRFETQYF. The CDR3 nucleotides read TGTGCCAGCAGCCCCGGGACTAGATTCGAGACCCAGTACTTC.

This clonotype was seen repeatedly, ten times or more. This chain joins TRBV6-1 and TRBJ2-3; D gene ambiguous. This CDR3 spans 14 amino acids. Germline V CDR1 and CDR2: MNHNS, SASEGT. Trimming left V 6 bases short and J 4 bases short, with 14 bases between. The CDR3 DNA reads as TGTGCCAGCAGGACCCAATACCTCCCAGATACGCAGTATTTT. This encodes CASRTQYLPDTQYF.

There are many counts of this clonotype. The chain carries TRBV18 and TRBJ2-3, with 9 positions matching TRBD2. Per germline, CDR1 KGHSH and CDR2 LQKENI. V gave up 2 bases and J gave up 4 bases; unmatched junction bases: 7. The CDR3 extends over 16 amino acids. The CDR3 DNA reads TGTGCCAGCTCACCAGAACTAGCGGGCTCCTCAGATACGCAGTATTTT. Translated, it gives CASSPELAGSSDTQYF.

This clonotype has ten or more counts. V gene TRBV7-2 combines with J gene TRBJ2-7, with a possible D match to TRBD1 (6 bases). The CDR3 loop spans 15 amino acids. Germline values: CDR1 SGHTA, CDR2 FQGNSA. Trimming removed 2 bases at V and 4 bases at J, with 15 bases between. The CDR3 DNA follows: TGTGCCAGCAGCTTATTACAGGGCCCTGGGTACGAGCAGTACTTC. This encodes CASSLLQGPGYEQYF.